A single sample gave rise to the 4 T cell receptor beta chains below, sequenced in a study of cytomegalovirus exposure and HLA in healthy donors. Vbeta (60) and Jbeta (13) primers were used in the PCR. Produced via immunoSEQ multiplex PCR; TCRdb's table is partial and in-frame only. The table has roughly 100,000 clones, 60% to 80% seen once; the top ten hold roughly 5.9%. Sequenced sample: PBMCs. The receptors here all came from a man aged 55 to 70 in good health and CMV-seropositive.

The rearrangement joins TRBV7-9 to TRBJ2-1, with D possibly being TRBD2 (7 bases). The CDR3 consists of 16 residues. CDR1 is SEHNR and CDR2 is FQNEAQ in the germline V gene (reference sequence). V was trimmed by 1 base and J by 5 bases, leaving 15 bases between them. CDR3 amino acids: CASSLEEGGPNNEQFF. The CDR3 nucleotides read TGTGCCAGCAGCTTAGAGGAGGGGGGGCCCAACAATGAGCAGTTCTTC.

This clone showed up just a few times. The chain combines TRBV18 with TRBJ1-3, with D possibly matching TRBD1 (5 bases). Deletions cut 6 bases from V and 0 bases from J, with 18 bases between. CDR1 KGHSH and CDR2 LQKENI come from the germline V gene. This CDR3 is built from 17 residues. In DNA form, the CDR3 reads TGTGCCAGCTCTTCGGGAGGGGCCCGACTCTCTGGAAACACCATATATTTT. This encodes CASSSGGARLSGNTIYF.

The CDR3 nucleotides are TGTGCCAGCAGTTTAGTTATGGGACAGGTCCACGAGCAGTACTTC. Its protein product is CASSLVMGQVHEQYF. This chain uses TRBV27 with TRBJ2-7, with TRBD1 matching 8 bases. The germline V gene has CDR1 MNHEY and CDR2 SMNVEV (reference sequence). V was pared by 2 bases and J by 5 bases, with 8 bases of the junction left unmatched. The CDR3 has 15 residues.

This chain links TRBV7-7 with TRBJ2-1; 8 bases map to TRBD2. CDR1 SSHAT and CDR2 FNYEAQ come from the germline V gene (reference sequence). The CDR3 extends over 13 amino acids. Unmatched junction bases numbered 3, after V lost 2 bases and J lost 9 bases. CDR3 in amino acids: CASSLSGGREQFF. DNA of the CDR3: TGTGCCAGCAGCTTATCGGGGGGGCGTGAGCAGTTCTTC.